These 2 T cell receptor beta chains were sequenced from one sample in a study of shared clonotypes between healthy human individuals. Sequencing used immunoSEQ multiplex PCR; TCRdb keeps in-frame clones, though not all of them. This sample has approximately 2,000,000 clones; about nine tenths occur once, and the top ten carry 0.37%. The sample consisted of naive CD4+ T cells from PBMCs. As to subset: CD45RA+ positively selected. The source of these receptors is a young man in good health. Some clones in this sample may be carry-over from other donors' samples.

The rearrangement links TRBV7-2 to TRBJ2-7, with unresolved D. V was clipped by 5 bases and J by 4 bases, with 9 bases between them. The CDR3 runs to 12 residues. Germline V gene lookup returns CDR1 SGHTA and CDR2 FQGNSA. The DNA for the CDR3 is TGTGCCAGCAGCCTCAGGCCGTACGAGCAGTACTTC. It translates to CASSLRPYEQYF.

V usage is TRBV30 and J usage is TRBJ2-3; 8 positions agree with TRBD2. The CDR3 totals 17 residues. Per germline, CDR1 GTSNPN and CDR2 SVGIG (reference sequence). Losses at the gene ends were 0 bases for V and 0 bases for J; bases not matched to a gene: 8. CDR3 sequence reads: CAWSVGSGIYSTDTQYF. Written as DNA, the CDR3 is TGTGCCTGGAGTGTGGGTAGCGGGATCTACAGCACAGATACGCAGTATTTT.